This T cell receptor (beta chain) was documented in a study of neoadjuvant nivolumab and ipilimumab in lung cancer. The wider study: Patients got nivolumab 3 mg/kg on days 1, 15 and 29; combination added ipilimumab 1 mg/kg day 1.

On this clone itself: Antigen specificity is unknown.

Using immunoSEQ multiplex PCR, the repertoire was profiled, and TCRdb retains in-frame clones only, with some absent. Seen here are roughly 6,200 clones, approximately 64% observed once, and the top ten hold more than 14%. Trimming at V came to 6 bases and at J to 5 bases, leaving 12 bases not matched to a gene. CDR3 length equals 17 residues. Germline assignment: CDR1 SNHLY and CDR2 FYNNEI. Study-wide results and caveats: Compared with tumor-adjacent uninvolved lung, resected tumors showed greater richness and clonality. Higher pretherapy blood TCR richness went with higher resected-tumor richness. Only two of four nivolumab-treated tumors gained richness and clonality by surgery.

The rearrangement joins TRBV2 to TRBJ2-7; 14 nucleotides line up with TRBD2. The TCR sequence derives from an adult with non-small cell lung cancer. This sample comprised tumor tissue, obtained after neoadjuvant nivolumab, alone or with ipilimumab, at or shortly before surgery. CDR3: CASRTPGLAGDLNEQYF. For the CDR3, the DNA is TGTGCCAGCAGGACCCCGGGACTAGCGGGAGATTTGAACGAGCAGTACTTC.